This TCR beta chain appears in the sequencing data of a study of identical twins (dated by TCRdb to the mid-2010s). Notes on the research overall: To test whether fetal clonotypes persist, the study used deep sequencing on TCR alpha and beta repertoires from monozygotic twins, unrelated adults of various ages, and cord blood. Replicate twin experiments were performed at different times using different library preparation protocols to rule out contamination. General findings and caveats noted by the study authors: The excess sharing between twins in beta out-of-frame sequences was weaker because fewer shared sequences reduced the signal-to-noise ratio. Because the same donors could not be followed over many years, the conclusions relied on cross-sectional statistical analysis. Recombination models systematically underestimated out-of-frame TCR alpha sharing in monozygotic twins but agreed with sharing between unrelated individuals. Compared with coincidental sharing between unrelated individuals, an excess of low generation-probability sequences was observed among out-of-frame TCR alpha sequences shared between twins. Fewer insertions were carried by abundant cord blood beta clonotypes; a weaker similar trend was observed in young adult naive repertoires, while no such trend was observed in memory repertoires. Zero-insertion analyses could be partly confounded by invariant T cells such as MAIT and iNKT, though diverse VJ usage argued against such confounding for most clonotypes.

This clonotype appeared a few times. Which antigen it targets is not known. Per-nucleotide qualities are absent, and no much larger clonotype sits a single base away. For CDR1 and CDR2, the germline V gene lists MDHEN and SYDVKM. V is pared back by 3 bases and J by 12 bases, with 13 bases lying between the germline termini. The CDR3, from cysteine to phenylalanine, totals 12 residues. Only the CDR3 portion is preserved as DNA: 36 bases, with reading frame beginning at the first base. Every donor was a healthy Caucasian. The twin cohort consisted of three pairs of female monozygotic twins, all aged about 18 to 29 years. Positive isolation kits from Invitrogen were used to isolate CD4+ and CD8+ T cell populations. The library relied on 5' RACE. Sequenced using an Illumina HiSeq 2000. Template switching introduced a universal primer binding site; the final cDNA contained a unique molecular identifier, enabling accurate counting of TCR cDNA molecules. First-strand cDNA for TCR alpha and beta chains was synthesized from specific primers in the conserved constant-segment region. To control for contamination, every cDNA library was double barcoded, receiving both a SMART-Mk sample barcode and Illumina barcodes. TruSeq adapter sequences, together with Illumina sample barcodes, were added in two successive PCR steps. Sequencing of the TCR alpha and beta cDNA libraries was done on the Illumina HiSeq platform using custom primers. Per the authors' processing: MiGEC processed the raw reads to extract unique molecular identifiers, while MiXCR was used to determine the CDR3 positions. For each individual, recombination models were inferred using an EM algorithm with the repgenHMM and IGoR tools. Shared clonotype analysis was performed with the tcR package in R, normalizing sharing by the product of cloneset sizes. To study raw recombination without the effects of thymic and clonal selection, out-of-frame nonproductive sequences were analyzed. TCRdb reanalyzed the raw reads on its own, using fastp at Q25 for trimming and MiXCR for clone calling, and kept in-frame beta chains. Every CDR3 protein is listed once, alongside the most common genes and DNA of its rows. TCRdb, rather than the study authors, made the V and J calls. The sample records 300,000 to 400,000 distinct CDR3 sequences, approximately 13% of which are singletons. The ten top clones hold 6% to 9% of the sample.

Separately, the same data were catalogued under a study of yellow fever vaccine responses in identical twins. As the second paper documents: The authors reported that the T cell response to vaccination in identical twins appeared partly convergent and partly personalized. In identical twins, the study followed T cell clones that responded to the vaccine with precision.

Rearrangement joined TRBV28 to TRBJ2-3, with a tentative D call of TRBD1 or TRBD2, each matching 6 bases. This TCR was sampled from a woman in her late teens or twenties in good health. The source material was CD8+ T cells sorted from blood. The CDR3 protein: CASSFRGLEQYF. The DNA sequence is TGTGCCAGCAGTTTCAGGGGACTGGAACAGTATTTT.